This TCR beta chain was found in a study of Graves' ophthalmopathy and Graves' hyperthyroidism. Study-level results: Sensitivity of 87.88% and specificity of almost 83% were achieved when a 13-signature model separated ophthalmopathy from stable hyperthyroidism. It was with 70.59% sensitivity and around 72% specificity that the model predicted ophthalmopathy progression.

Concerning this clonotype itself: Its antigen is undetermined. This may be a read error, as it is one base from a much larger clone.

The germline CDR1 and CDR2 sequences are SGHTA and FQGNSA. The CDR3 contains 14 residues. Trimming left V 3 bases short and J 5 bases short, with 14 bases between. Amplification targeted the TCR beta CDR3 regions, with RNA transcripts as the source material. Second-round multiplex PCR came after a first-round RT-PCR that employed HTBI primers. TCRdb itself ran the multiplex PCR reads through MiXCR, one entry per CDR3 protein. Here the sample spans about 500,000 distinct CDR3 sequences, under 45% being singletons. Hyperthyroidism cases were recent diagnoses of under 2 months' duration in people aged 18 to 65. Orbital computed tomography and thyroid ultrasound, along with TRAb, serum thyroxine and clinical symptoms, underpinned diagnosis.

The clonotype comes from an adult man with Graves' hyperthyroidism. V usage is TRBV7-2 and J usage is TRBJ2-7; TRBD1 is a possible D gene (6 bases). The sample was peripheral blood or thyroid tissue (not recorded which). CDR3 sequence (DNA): TGTGCCAGCAGCTTTGGGGACACGTTACACGAGCAGTACTTC. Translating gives CASSFGDTLHEQYF.